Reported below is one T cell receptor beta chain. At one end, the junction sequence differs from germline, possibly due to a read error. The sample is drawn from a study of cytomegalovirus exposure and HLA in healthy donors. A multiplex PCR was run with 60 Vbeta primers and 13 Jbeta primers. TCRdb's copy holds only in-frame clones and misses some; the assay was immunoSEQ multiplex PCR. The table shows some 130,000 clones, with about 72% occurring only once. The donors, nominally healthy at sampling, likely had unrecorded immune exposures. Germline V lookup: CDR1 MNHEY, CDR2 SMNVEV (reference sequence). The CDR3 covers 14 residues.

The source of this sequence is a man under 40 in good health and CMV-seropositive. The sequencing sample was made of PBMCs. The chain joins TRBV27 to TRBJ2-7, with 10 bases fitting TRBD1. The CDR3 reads CASSFSDRGGIMSF. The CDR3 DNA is TGTGCCAGCAGTTTCTCGGACAGGGGGGGTATTATGAGCTTC.